This passage covers 32 T cell receptor beta chains from one sample sequenced in a study of response to subunit inactivated influenza vaccine. TCRdb used MiXCR to reprocess the RT-PCR reads, holding one entry per CDR3 protein. Of about half a million distinct CDR3 sequences detected, about 7.6% appear once; the ten largest clones hold approximately 12%. The sample here was PBMCs from blood, taken around 25 months after vaccination. The receptors shown here come from a man aged 50-75 years who received an inactivated influenza vaccine.

This clonotype showed up just a few times. Here the CDR3 DNA reads TGTGCCAGCCGTGGACAGGGGGGCTATGGCTACACCTTC. Amino acids: CASRGQGGYGYTF. The chain links TRBV7-2 to TRBJ1-2, with 10 nucleotides matching TRBD1. The J segment lost 4 bases and the V segment lost 8 bases, leaving 4 bases of the junction unmatched. The CDR3 runs 13 residues. The V gene's germline CDR1 is SGHTA and CDR2 FQGNSA.

V usage is TRBV27 and J usage is TRBJ2-7; TRBD1 agrees at 7 bases. CDR3 size: 15 residues. Germline lookup yields CDR1 MNHEY and CDR2 SMNVEV (reference sequence). J was trimmed by 0 bases and V by 4 bases; bases with no gene match: 6. CDR3 bases: TGTGCCAGCAGTTCCGCGGACAGGTTCTCCTACGAGCAGTACTTC. Encoded protein: CASSSADRFSYEQYF.

This clonotype came up a few times. V gene TRBV12-3 or TRBV12-4 combines with J gene TRBJ1-5, with D uncertain. The CDR3 spans 14 residues. The V end was cut by 1 base, the J end by 3 bases, with 7 bases between. The CDR3 DNA reads TGTGCCAGCAGTTTAGACGGGTACAATCAGCCCCAGCATTTT. This encodes CASSLDGYNQPQHF.

The chain is built from TRBV12-3 or TRBV12-4 and TRBJ1-4; D is unclear. The V end lost 5 bases, the J end lost 5 bases, and 15 bases lay between the germline ends. This CDR3 contains 15 residues. CDR3 residues: CASSPGARGNEKLFF. In DNA form, the CDR3 reads TGTGCCAGCAGTCCTGGAGCCAGAGGAAATGAAAAACTGTTTTTT.

This chain links TRBV4-2 with TRBJ1-4; D possibly corresponds to TRBD1 (5 bases). The CDR3 has 14 amino acids. V lost 3 bases, J lost 7 bases, and 12 bases lay in between. Germline V gene sequence: CDR1 LGHNA, CDR2 YNFKEQ. CDR3 in DNA: TGTGCCAGCAGCCAGGGGGATGGGGGTGAAAAACTGTTTTTT. Its protein is CASSQGDGGEKLFF.

This clonotype occurred a few times. This sequence joins TRBV5-1 and TRBJ1-2; 9 bases align to TRBD1. CDR1 and CDR2 from the germline V gene are SGHRS and YFSETQ. The trim removed 4 bases at V and 6 bases at J, leaving 7 bases unmatched. CDR3 length: 14 amino acids. The CDR3 spells CASSNRGLGDGYTF. As DNA, the CDR3 is TGCGCCAGCAGCAACAGGGGGCTGGGAGATGGCTACACCTTC.

This clonotype turned up a few times. The chain is built from TRBV7-8 and TRBJ2-2; D uncertain. V dropped 5 bases and J dropped 7 bases, with 11 bases sitting between them. Germline loops: CDR1 SGHVS, CDR2 FQNEAQ. The CDR3 covers 13 residues. Written as DNA, the CDR3 is TGTGCCAGCAGCCCGAGCCGTGTCGGGGAGCTGTTTTTT. This sequence encodes CASSPSRVGELFF.

This clonotype showed up many times. J is TRBJ2-3 and V is TRBV12-3 or TRBV12-4; D not certain. Between the trimmed V and J ends, which lost 6 bases and 2 bases, there was a span of 6 bases. The length of the CDR3 is 12 residues. CDR3 in DNA: TGTGCCAGCAGCCTCAACACAGATACGCAGTATTTT. Protein sequence: CASSLNTDTQYF.

This clonotype came up a few times. One base away lies a much larger clone, so this may be a sequencing read error. This sequence joins TRBV7-2 and TRBJ2-3; D is uncertain. The CDR3 contains 14 residues. Germline CDR1 and CDR2: SGHTA and FQGNSA. V lost 3 bases to trimming and J lost 2 bases, with 9 bases between them. The CDR3 reads CASSLGRHTDTQYF. Written as DNA, the CDR3 is TGTGCCAGCAGCTTGGGCCGCCACACAGATACGCAGTATTTT.

In its sample, this clonotype was seen many times. The chain has TRBV7-2 and TRBJ2-7; 9 nucleotides agree with TRBD1. From germline, CDR1 is SGHTA and CDR2 FQGNSA. The CDR3 totals 16 residues. Germline trimming cut 1 base from V and 5 bases from J; bases unmatched to any gene: 9. In DNA, the CDR3 is TGTGCCAGCAGCTTAGTTGCGGGACAGGGTCGGCACGAGCAGTACTTC. It translates to CASSLVAGQGRHEQYF.

This clonotype has ten or more counts. The chain employs TRBV7-9 and TRBJ2-3, with 7 bases lining up with TRBD2. V shed 7 bases, J shed 0 bases, and the junction held 13 bases outside the gene matches. The CDR3 runs 17 residues. Germline-derived CDR1 and CDR2 are SEHNR and FQNEAQ (reference sequence). The CDR3 is CASTLSGGLVSTDTQYF. In DNA, the CDR3 is TGTGCCAGCACCCTATCCGGCGGACTAGTGAGCACAGATACGCAGTATTTT. Together with reference TRBV7-9 and TRBJ2-3, the CDR3 gives the full variable domain: DTGVSQNPRHKITKRGQNVTFRCDPISEHNRLYWYRQTLGQGPEFLTYFQNEAQLEKSRLLSDRFSAERPKGSFSTLEIQRTEQGDSAMYLCASTLSGGLVSTDTQYFGPGTRLTVL.

The rearrangement uses TRBV7-2 and TRBJ2-3, with no clear D. Germline V gives CDR1 SGHTA, CDR2 FQGNSA. CDR3 length equals 13 residues. Trimming pared 4 bases from V and 5 bases from J, leaving 10 bases between. CDR3 amino acids: CASSWLLRDTQYF. The CDR3 DNA is TGTGCCAGCAGCTGGCTCCTTCGAGATACGCAGTATTTT.

This clonotype was counted only a few times. The CDR3 here is CAISEGVYSPLHF. The CDR3 DNA reads as TGTGCCATCAGTGAGGGGGTGTACTCACCCCTCCACTTT. The chain joins TRBV10-3 to TRBJ1-6; no clear D gene. The CDR3 has 13 amino acids. V was trimmed by 2 bases and J by 10 bases, leaving 9 bases between them. Germline V gene lookup returns CDR1 ENHRY and CDR2 SYGVKD.

A few counts support this clonotype. This sequence joins TRBV29-1 and TRBJ1-2; 8 bases are shared with TRBD1. This CDR3 comprises 13 residues. Germline-derived CDR1 and CDR2 are SQVTM and ANQGSEA. V shed 4 bases, J shed 5 bases, and the junction held 6 bases outside the gene matches. This chain's CDR3 is CSVGAGTGYGYTF. For the CDR3, the DNA is TGCAGCGTTGGAGCCGGGACAGGATATGGCTACACCTTC.

This CDR3 is CSAGPSGASSYEQYF. CDR3 DNA sequence: TGCAGTGCAGGACCTAGCGGGGCGAGCTCCTACGAGCAGTACTTC. The V and J genes are TRBV20-1 and TRBJ2-7, with TRBD2 identical over 9 bases. Looked up from germline, CDR1 is DFQATT and CDR2 is SNEGSKA (reference sequence). Trimming cost V 6 bases and J 0 bases; bases outside gene matches: 9. CDR3 length equals 15 residues.

This clonotype was found a few times. This chain links TRBV4-1 with TRBJ1-1; TRBD1 is a possible D gene (6 bases). V lost 4 bases to trimming and J lost 5 bases, with 17 bases between them. Germline assignment: CDR1 MGHRA and CDR2 YSYEKL. The CDR3 covers 15 residues. The CDR3 bases are TGCGCCAGCAGCCGCGTGATGGGGGCGGGGACTGAAGCTTTCTTT. It encodes CASSRVMGAGTEAFF.

The table lists this clonotype with many counts. This chain connects TRBV5-6 to TRBJ2-7; 7 bases line up with TRBD1. J gave up 3 bases and V 2 bases, and 2 bases lay outside the gene matches. Looked up from germline, CDR1 is SGHDT and CDR2 is YYEEEE. The CDR3 runs 13 residues. The CDR3 loop reads CASSFTGDYEQYF. CDR3 sequence (DNA): TGTGCCAGCAGCTTTACAGGGGACTACGAGCAGTACTTC.

The table lists this clonotype with many counts. J is TRBJ2-5 and V is TRBV29-1, with D uncertain. V shed 3 bases and J shed 3 bases, with 8 bases lying between them. The germline CDR1 and CDR2 sequences are SQVTM and ANQGSEA. The CDR3 contains 12 residues. CDR3: CSVDRQEETQYF. CDR3 sequence (DNA): TGCAGCGTTGATCGGCAGGAAGAGACCCAGTACTTC.

V and J are TRBV6-5 and TRBJ2-1; 8 bases are a match to TRBD2. J lost 3 bases, V lost 4 bases, and 5 bases had no gene match. CDR1 and CDR2 (germline): MNHEY, SVGAGI. The CDR3 sequence is 15 residues long. The CDR3, as DNA: TGTGCCAGCAGTTTTTTAGCGGGGAACTACAATGAGCAGTTCTTC. This sequence encodes CASSFLAGNYNEQFF.

The table lists this clonotype with a few counts. The chain joins TRBV29-1 to TRBJ1-5; TRBD1 aligns across 10 bases. V shed 6 bases and J 2 bases; nucleotides not matched to a gene: 7. This CDR3 has 15 residues. The germline V gene has CDR1 SQVTM and CDR2 ANQGSEA. The CDR3 region has the DNA TGCAGCGTCGCATCAGGGACAGGGGGCAATCAGCCCCAGCATTTT. It codes for CSVASGTGGNQPQHF.

As concerns this clonotype: One end of the junction does not line up with germline, which may come from a read error. The V gene is TRBV28, the J gene TRBJ2-3, with a weak D call TRBD2 (5 bases). Germline CDR1 and CDR2: MDHEN and SYDVKM. The CDR3 totals 17 residues. This chain's CDR3 is CASSLSWGTRSTYTQYF. CDR3 in DNA: TGTGCCAGCAGTTTATCTTGGGGTACTAGGAGCACATATACGCAGTATTTT. Filled out from reference TRBV28 and TRBJ2-3, the complete variable domain reads DVKVTQSSRYLVKRTGEKVFLECVQDMDHENMFWYRQDPGLGLRLIYFSYDVKMKEKGDIPEGYSVSREKKERFSLILESASTNQTSMYLCASSLSWGTRSTYTQYFGPGTRLTVL.

In its sample, this clonotype was seen a few times. The CDR3 protein is CASSRDSSGSPGELFF. The CDR3, as DNA: TGTGCCAGCAGCCGTGATTCCAGCGGGAGTCCCGGGGAGCTGTTTTTT. V and J are TRBV7-6 and TRBJ2-2; 8 bases fit TRBD2. The germline gives CDR1 SGHVS, CDR2 FNYEAQ. The CDR3 runs to 16 residues. V was clipped by 5 bases and J by 6 bases; unmatched bases: 11.

This clonotype was seen more than once but under ten times. The chain carries TRBV18 and TRBJ2-5; D is unresolved. V gave up 5 bases and J gave up 4 bases, with 11 bases separating them. This CDR3 has 13 residues. The germline CDR1 and CDR2 sequences are KGHSH and LQKENI. The CDR3 bases are TGTGCCAGCTCAATTCGGGCTCGAGAGACCCAGTACTTC. It yields the protein CASSIRARETQYF.

The chain is built from TRBV3-1 and TRBJ1-3; D remains unclear. Trimming removed 4 bases at V and 0 bases at J, with 7 bases between. CDR3 size: 14 residues. Germline assignment: CDR1 LGHDT and CDR2 YNNKEL (reference sequence). This CDR3 is CASSPELSGNTIYF. The CDR3 DNA follows: TGTGCCAGCAGCCCGGAGCTCTCTGGAAACACCATATATTTT.

Ten or more counts support this clonotype. The CDR3 here is CASSYRDTFNYGYTF. The CDR3 region has the DNA TGTGCCAGCAGCTATCGGGACACCTTTAACTATGGCTACACCTTC. V and J are TRBV7-2 and TRBJ1-2, with a possible D match to TRBD1 (6 bases). The CDR3 extends over 15 amino acids. Looked up from germline, CDR1 is SGHTA and CDR2 is FQGNSA. Trimming removed 4 bases from V and 1 base from J, with 13 bases in between.

The chain links TRBV5-1 to TRBJ1-5; possible D gene TRBD1, 5 bases. The V end was cut by 0 bases, the J end by 7 bases, with 8 bases between. Germline V gene sequence: CDR1 SGHRS, CDR2 YFSETQ. The CDR3 contains 13 residues. In DNA form, the CDR3 reads TGCGCCAGCAGCTTGGAGGGGCACCAGCCCCAGCATTTT. It translates to CASSLEGHQPQHF.

The chain joins TRBV4-2 to TRBJ1-1, with D uncertain. The V gene lost 4 bases and the J gene lost 5 bases, with 14 bases spanning the gap. This CDR3 region has 14 residues. Germline lookup yields CDR1 LGHNA and CDR2 YNFKEQ. CDR3 in DNA: TGTGCCAGCAGCCCCCCGGGGTCGGGAACTGAAGCTTTCTTT. Protein sequence: CASSPPGSGTEAFF.

The chain joins TRBV5-1 to TRBJ2-1, with 10 bases identical to TRBD2. V trimming: 7 bases; J trimming: 6 bases; junction bases outside the gene matches: 10. Germline V lookup: CDR1 SGHRS, CDR2 YFSETQ. This CDR3 spans 15 amino acids. CDR3 in amino acids: CASGLAGEDFNEQFF. The CDR3 DNA reads TGCGCCAGCGGGCTAGCGGGGGAAGATTTCAATGAGCAGTTCTTC.

This clonotype has ten or more counts. The chain employs TRBV7-2 and TRBJ1-2; the D is unclear. Germline V gives CDR1 SGHTA, CDR2 FQGNSA. This CDR3 region has 18 residues. V lost 1 base, J lost 2 bases, and 20 bases lay in between. The DNA of the CDR3 is TGTGCCAGCAGCTTAGGGTTAATTGGCCGACCACCCAACTATGGCTACACCTTC. This gives the protein CASSLGLIGRPPNYGYTF.

This clonotype was observed many times. The genes are TRBV12-3 or TRBV12-4 and TRBJ2-1, with 7 bases matching TRBD2. There are 17 residues in the CDR3. With 1 base clipped from V and 0 bases from J, the junction kept 6 bases outside the gene matches. CDR3 protein: CASSLGVSGGSYNEQFF. CDR3 bases: TGTGCCAGCAGTTTAGGAGTTTCGGGGGGCTCCTACAATGAGCAGTTCTTC.

V and J are TRBV24-1 and TRBJ2-1, with TRBD2 matching over 7 bases. CDR3 size: 13 residues. V trimming: 12 bases; J trimming: 7 bases; junction bases outside the gene matches: 11. In germline, CDR1 is KGHDR, CDR2 SFDVKD. In DNA, the CDR3 is TGTGCCGCCGCGGGCGGGGGAGTTAATGAGCAGTTCTTC. Amino acids: CAAAGGGVNEQFF.

This clonotype was found many times. The genes are TRBV7-9 and TRBJ2-1; TRBD2 matches at 10 bases. Trimming took 5 bases from V and 7 from J; bases not matched to a gene: 8. The V gene's germline CDR1 is SEHNR and CDR2 FQNEAQ (reference sequence). The CDR3 extends over 15 amino acids. Written as DNA, the CDR3 is TGTGCCAGCAGCCACGTTAGCGGGAGGTCGAATGAGCAGTTCTTC. Translation: CASSHVSGRSNEQFF.